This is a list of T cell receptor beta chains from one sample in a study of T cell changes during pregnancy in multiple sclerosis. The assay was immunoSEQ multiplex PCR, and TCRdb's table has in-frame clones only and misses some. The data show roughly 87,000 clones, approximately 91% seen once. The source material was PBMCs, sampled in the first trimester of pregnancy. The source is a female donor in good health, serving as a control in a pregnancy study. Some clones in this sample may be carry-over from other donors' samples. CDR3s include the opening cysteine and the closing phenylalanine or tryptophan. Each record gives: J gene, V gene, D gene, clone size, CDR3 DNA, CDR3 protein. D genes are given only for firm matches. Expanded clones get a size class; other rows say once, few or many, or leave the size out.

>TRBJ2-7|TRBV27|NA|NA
TGTGCCAGTAGGACAGTTCGCGACGAGCAGTACTTC
CASRTVRDEQYF
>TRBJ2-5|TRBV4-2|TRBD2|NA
TGTGCCAGCAGCGGGGGAGGCGGGGGGGAAGAGACCCAGTACTTC
CASSGGGGGEETQYF
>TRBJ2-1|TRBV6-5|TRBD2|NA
TGTGCCAGCAGCTCTAGGACTAGCGGGAGCAATGAGCAGTTCTTC
CASSSRTSGSNEQFF
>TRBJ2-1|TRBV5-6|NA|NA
TGTGCCAGCACCTCAACTTGGGGCGAGCAGTTCTTC
CASTSTWGEQFF
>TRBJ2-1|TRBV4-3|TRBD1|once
TGCGCCAGCAGCCAAGATGGGCAGGGGGCCTACAATGAGCAGTTCTTC
CASSQDGQGAYNEQFF
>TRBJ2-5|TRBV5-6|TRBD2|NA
TGTGCCAGCAGCGGGGGACTAGGGTTAAGAGCGGGAGAGACCCAGTACTTC
CASSGGLGLRAGETQYF
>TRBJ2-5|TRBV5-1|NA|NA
TGCGCCAGCAGCTTGGCCACCGGTGGTCCCCTCGGAGAGACCCAGTACTTC
CASSLATGGPLGETQYF
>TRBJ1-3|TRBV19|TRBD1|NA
TGTGCCAGTAGAGAAACAGGGGGCAGAAACACCATATATTTT
CASRETGGRNTIYF
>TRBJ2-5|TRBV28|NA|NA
TGTGCCAGCCGAGACGGGGTGGGCGGGACCCAGTACTTC
CASRDGVGGTQYF
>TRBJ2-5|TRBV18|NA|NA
TGTGCCAGCTCACCAGCTCCAGGAGAGACCCAGTACTTC
CASSPAPGETQYF
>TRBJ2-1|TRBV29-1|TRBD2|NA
TGCAGCGTTGAAGAACGGGGGGGGCAGTTTGATGAGCAGTTCTTC
CSVEERGGQFDEQFF
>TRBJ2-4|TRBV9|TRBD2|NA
TGTGCCAGCAGCGCCTCGTCGGGTCTAGCGGGGGGACCACACATAGCCAAAAACATTCAGTACTTC
CASSASSGLAGGPHIAKNIQYF
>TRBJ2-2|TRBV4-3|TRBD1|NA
TGCGCCAGCAGCCGATGGTTGACAGGGAATGACACCGGGGAGCTGTTTTTT
CASSRWLTGNDTGELFF
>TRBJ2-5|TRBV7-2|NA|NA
TGTGCCAGCAGCTTAGTTGGGCTAGCGCTGGAGACCCAGTACTTC
CASSLVGLALETQYF
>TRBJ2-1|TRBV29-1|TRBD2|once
TGCAGCGTATCGACTAGCCCTTCTGTCGATGAGCAGTTCTTC
CSVSTSPSVDEQFF